This paragraph reports one TCR beta chain. This entry comes from a study of shared clonotypes between healthy human individuals. CD45RO negativity and positive selection for CCR7 defined naive CD8 cells, a population that excluded terminally differentiated effector memory CD45RA+ cells. Germline CDR1 reads SEHNR; CDR2 reads FQNEAQ (reference sequence). CDR3 length: 18 residues. With 8 bases removed from V and 6 bases from J, the gap between germline ends came to 31 bases. Produced via immunoSEQ multiplex PCR; TCRdb's table is partial and in-frame only. This sample has roughly 2.1 million clones; about 92% occur once, and the top ten carry about 1.8%.

The specimen was naive CD8+ T cells from PBMCs. This clonotype was obtained from a man between 18 and 29 years old in good health. Some clones in this sample may be carry-over from other donors' samples. V usage is TRBV7-9 and J usage is TRBJ1-1, with D possibly being TRBD1 (6 bases). CDR3: CASDDPSGTQRAQPEAFF. The CDR3 bases are TGTGCCAGCGATGACCCTTCCGGGACACAGAGAGCCCAGCCTGAAGCTTTCTTT.